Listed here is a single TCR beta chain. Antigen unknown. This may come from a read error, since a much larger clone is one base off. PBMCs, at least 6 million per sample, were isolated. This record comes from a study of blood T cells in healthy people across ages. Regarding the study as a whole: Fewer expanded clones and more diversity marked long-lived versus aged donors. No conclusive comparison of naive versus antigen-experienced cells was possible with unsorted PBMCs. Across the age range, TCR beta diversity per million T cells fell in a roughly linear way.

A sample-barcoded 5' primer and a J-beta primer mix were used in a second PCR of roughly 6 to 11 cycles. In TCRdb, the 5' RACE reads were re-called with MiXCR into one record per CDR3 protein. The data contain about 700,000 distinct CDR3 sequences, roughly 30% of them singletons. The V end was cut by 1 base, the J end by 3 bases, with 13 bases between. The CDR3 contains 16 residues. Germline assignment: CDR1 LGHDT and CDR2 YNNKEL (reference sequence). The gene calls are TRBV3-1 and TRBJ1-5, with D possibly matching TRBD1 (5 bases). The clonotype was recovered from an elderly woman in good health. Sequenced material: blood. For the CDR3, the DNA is TGTGCCAGCAGCCAAGGGGGGACTCCTTACAATCAGCCCCAGCATTTT. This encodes CASSQGGTPYNQPQHF.